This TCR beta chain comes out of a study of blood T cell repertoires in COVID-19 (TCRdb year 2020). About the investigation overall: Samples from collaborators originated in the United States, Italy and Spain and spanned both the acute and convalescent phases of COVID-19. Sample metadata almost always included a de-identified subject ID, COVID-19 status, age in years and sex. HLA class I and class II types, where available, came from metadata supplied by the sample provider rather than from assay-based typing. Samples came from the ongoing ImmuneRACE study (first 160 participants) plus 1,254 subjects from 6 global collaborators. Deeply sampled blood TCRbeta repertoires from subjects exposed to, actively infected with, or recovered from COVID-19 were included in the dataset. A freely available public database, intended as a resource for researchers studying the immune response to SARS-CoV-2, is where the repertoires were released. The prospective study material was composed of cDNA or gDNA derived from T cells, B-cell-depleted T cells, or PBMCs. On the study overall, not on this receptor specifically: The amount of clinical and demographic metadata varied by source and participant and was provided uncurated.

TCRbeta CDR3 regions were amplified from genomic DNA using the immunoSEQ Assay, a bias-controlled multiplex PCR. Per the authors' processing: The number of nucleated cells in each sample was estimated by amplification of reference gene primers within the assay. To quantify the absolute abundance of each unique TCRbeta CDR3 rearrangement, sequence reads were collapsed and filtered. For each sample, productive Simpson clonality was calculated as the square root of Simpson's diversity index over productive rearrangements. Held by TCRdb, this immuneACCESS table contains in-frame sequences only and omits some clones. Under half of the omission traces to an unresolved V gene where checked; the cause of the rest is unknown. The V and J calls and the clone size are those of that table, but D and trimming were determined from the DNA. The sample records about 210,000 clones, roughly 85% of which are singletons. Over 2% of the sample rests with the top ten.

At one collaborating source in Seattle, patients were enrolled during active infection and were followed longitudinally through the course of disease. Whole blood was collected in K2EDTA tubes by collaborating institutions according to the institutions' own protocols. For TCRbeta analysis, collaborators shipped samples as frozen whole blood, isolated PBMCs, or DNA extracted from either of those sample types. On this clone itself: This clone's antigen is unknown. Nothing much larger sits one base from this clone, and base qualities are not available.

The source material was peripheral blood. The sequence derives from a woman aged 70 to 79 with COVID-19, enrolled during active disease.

The CDR3 region has the sequence CSATGDYGYTF. The bases are TGCAGTGCTACAGGGGACTATGGCTACACCTTC. The chain is encoded by TRBV20-1 joined to TRBJ1-2; a tentative D call is TRBD1 (6 bases match). The germline V gene (reference sequence) provides CDR1 DFQATT and CDR2 SNEGSKA. The CDR3 measures 11 amino acids from cysteine to phenylalanine. Only the CDR3 region is kept as DNA, spanning 33 bases read in frame from base 1. The germline ends are 6 bases apart after V is trimmed by 4 bases and J by 3 bases.